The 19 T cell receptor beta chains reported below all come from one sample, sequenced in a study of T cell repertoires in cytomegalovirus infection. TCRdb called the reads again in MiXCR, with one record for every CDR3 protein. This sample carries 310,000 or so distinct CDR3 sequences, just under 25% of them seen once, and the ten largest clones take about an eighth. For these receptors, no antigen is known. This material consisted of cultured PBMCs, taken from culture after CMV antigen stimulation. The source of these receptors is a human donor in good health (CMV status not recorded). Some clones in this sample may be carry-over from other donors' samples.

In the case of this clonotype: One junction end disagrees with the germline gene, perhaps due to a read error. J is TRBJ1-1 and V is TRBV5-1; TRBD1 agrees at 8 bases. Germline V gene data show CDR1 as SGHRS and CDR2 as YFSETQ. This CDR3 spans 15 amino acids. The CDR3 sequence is CASSPQGARNSEAFF. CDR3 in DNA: TGCGCCAGCAGCCCCCAGGGGGCGAGGAACTCTGAAGCTTTCTTT. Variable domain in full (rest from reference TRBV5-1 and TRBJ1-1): KAGVTQTPRYLIKTRGQQVTLSCSPISGHRSVSWYQQTPGQGLQFLFEYFSETQRNKGNFPGRFSGRQFSNSRSEMNVSTLELGDSALYLCASSPQGARNSEAFFGQGTRLTVV.

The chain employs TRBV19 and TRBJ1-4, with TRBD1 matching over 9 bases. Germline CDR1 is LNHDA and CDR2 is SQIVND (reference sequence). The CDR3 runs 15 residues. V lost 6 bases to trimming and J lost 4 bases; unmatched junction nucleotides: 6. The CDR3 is CASRTDRGRNEKLFF. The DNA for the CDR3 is TGTGCCAGTAGGACGGACAGGGGACGTAATGAAAAACTGTTTTTT.

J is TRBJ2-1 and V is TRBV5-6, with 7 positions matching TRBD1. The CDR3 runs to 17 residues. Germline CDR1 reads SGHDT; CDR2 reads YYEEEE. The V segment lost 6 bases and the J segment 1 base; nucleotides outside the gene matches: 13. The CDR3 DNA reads TGTGCCAGCACCCCGCAAGCGTGGGGACAGTCCTACAATGAGCAGTTCTTC. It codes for CASTPQAWGQSYNEQFF.

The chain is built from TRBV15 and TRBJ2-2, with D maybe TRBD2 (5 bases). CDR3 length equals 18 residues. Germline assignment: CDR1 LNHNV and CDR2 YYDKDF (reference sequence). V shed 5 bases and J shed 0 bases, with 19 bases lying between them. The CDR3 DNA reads TGTGCCACCAGCGGGGTACCGGGGTCGACCGCGAACACCGGGGAGCTGTTTTTT. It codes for CATSGVPGSTANTGELFF.

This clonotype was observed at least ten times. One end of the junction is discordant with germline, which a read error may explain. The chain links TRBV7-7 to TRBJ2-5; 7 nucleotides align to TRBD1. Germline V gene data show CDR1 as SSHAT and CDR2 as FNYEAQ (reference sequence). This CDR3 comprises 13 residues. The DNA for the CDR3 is TGTGCTAGCAGCCAGGACAGGCGGGAGACCCAGTACTTC. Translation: CASSQDRRETQYF.

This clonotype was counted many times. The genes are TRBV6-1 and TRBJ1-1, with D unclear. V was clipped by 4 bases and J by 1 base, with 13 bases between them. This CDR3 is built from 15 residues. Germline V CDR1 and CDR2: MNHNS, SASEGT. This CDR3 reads CASSGTTASNTEAFF. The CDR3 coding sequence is TGTGCCAGCAGTGGAACAACAGCGTCGAACACTGAAGCTTTCTTT.

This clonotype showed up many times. Written as DNA, the CDR3 is TGTGCCACCAGTGATTTTGCGGACAGGGTAGCGGGGGAGCTGTTTTTT. It codes for CATSDFADRVAGELFF. This rearrangement joins TRBV24-1 to TRBJ2-2; 8 bases map to TRBD1. The ends lost 1 base at V and 8 bases at J; junction bases unmatched: 8. The CDR3 covers 16 residues. Germline loops: CDR1 KGHDR, CDR2 SFDVKD.

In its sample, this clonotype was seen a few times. The CDR3, as DNA: TGCAGCGTCACCGGGACAGAGAGCAATCAGCCCCAGCATTTT. As protein: CSVTGTESNQPQHF. The chain is built from TRBV29-1 and TRBJ1-5; 7 bases map to TRBD1. The CDR3 sequence is 14 residues long. V was pared by 6 bases and J by 1 base, with 6 bases of the junction left unmatched. The V gene's germline CDR1 is SQVTM and CDR2 ANQGSEA.

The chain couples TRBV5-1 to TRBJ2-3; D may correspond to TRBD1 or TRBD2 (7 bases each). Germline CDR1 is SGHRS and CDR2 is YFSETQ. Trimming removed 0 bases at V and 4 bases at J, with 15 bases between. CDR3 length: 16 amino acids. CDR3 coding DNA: TGCGCCAGCAGCTTGGCCTCGACAGGGAGGGCAGATACGCAGTATTTT. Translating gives CASSLASTGRADTQYF.

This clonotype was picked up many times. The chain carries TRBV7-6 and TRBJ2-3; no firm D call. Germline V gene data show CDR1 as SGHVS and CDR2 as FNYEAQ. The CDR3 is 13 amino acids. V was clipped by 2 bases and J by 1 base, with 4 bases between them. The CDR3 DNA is TGTGCCAGCAGCTTACTGCGCACAGATACGCAGTATTTT. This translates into CASSLLRTDTQYF. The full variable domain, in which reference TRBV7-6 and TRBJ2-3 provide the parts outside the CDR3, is GAGVSQSPRYKVTKRGQDVALRCDPISGHVSLYWYRQALGQGPEFLTYFNYEAQQDKSGLPNDRFSAERPEGSISTLTIQRTEQRDSAMYRCASSLLRTDTQYFGPGTRLTVL.

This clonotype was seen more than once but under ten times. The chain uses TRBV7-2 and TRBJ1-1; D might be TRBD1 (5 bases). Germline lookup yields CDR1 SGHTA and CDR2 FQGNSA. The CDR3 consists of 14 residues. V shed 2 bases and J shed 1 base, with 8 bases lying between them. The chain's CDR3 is CASSLQGSNTEAFF. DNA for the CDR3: TGTGCCAGCAGCTTACAGGGCTCGAACACTGAAGCTTTCTTT.

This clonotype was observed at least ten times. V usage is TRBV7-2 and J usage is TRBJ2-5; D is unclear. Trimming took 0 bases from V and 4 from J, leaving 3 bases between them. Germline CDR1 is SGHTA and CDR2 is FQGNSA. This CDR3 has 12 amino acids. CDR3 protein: CASSLAGETQYF. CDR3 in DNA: TGTGCCAGCAGCTTAGCCGGAGAGACCCAGTACTTC. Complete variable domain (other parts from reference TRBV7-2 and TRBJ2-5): GAGVSQSPSNKVTEKGKDVELRCDPISGHTALYWYRQSLGQGLEFLIYFQGNSAPDKSGLPSDRFSAERTGGSVSTLTIQRTQQEDSAVYLCASSLAGETQYFGPGTRLLVL.

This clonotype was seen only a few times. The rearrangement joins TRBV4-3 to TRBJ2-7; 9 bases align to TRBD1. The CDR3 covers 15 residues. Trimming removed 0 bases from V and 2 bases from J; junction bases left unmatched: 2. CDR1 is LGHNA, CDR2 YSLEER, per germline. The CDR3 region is CASSQEGQGTYEQYF. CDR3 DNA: TGCGCCAGCAGCCAAGAAGGACAGGGGACCTACGAGCAGTACTTC.

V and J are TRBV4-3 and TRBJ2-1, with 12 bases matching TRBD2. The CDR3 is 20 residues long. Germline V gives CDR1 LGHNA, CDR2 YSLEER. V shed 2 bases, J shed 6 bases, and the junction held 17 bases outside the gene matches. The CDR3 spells CASSQQARLAGDTSSNEQFF. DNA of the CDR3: TGCGCCAGCAGCCAACAAGCAAGACTAGCGGGAGACACTTCTTCCAATGAGCAGTTCTTC.

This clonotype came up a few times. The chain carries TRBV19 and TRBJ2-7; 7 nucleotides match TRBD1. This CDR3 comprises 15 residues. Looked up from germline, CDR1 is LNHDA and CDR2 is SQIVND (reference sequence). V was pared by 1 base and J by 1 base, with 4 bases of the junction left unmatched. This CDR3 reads CASSIGGTASYEQYF. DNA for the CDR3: TGTGCCAGTAGTATAGGGGGGACAGCGTCCTACGAGCAGTACTTC.

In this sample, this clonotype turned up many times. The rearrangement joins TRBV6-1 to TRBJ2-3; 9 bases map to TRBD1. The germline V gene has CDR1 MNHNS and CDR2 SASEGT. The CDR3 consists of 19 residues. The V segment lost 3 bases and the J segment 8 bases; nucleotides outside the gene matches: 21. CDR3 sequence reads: CASSDWGQGSRLRGSTQYF. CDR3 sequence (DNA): TGTGCCAGCAGTGATTGGGGACAGGGAAGCCGACTCAGGGGTAGTACGCAGTATTTT.

This CDR3 reads CASSPGLDGDTQYF. In DNA form, the CDR3 reads TGCGCCAGCAGCCCGGGACTAGATGGAGATACGCAGTATTTT. The chain has TRBV4-3 and TRBJ2-3; TRBD2 agrees at 8 bases. The junction had 5 bases not matched to a gene; V was cut back by 4 bases and J by 5 bases. CDR3 length equals 14 residues. Germline CDR1 is LGHNA and CDR2 is YSLEER.

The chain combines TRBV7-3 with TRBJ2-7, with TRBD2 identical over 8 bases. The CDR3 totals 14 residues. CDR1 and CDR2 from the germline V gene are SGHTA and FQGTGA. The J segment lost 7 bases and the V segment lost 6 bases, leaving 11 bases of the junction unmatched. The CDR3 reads CASRTGLAGREQYF. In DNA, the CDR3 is TGTGCCAGCAGAACCGGACTAGCAGGCAGGGAGCAGTACTTC.

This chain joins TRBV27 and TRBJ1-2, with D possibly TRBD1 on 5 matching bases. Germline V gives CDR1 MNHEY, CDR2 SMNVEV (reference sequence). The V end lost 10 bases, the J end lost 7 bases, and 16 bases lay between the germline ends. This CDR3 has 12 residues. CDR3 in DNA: TGTGCCACCAGGGAGGAGCCCTCTGGCTACACCTTC. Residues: CATREEPSGYTF.